Listed below are T cell receptor beta chains from one sample, sequenced in a study of shared T cell receptors in the human thymus. Assay used: immunoSEQ multiplex PCR; TCRdb lists only in-frame clones, some missing. Counted here are hundreds of thousands of clones, 80% to 90% occurring once; the ten biggest clones make up 0.0095% to 0.013%. The same specimen was also included in a second study, on human thymus T cells.

The sequencing input was thymocytes. The receptor source for this set is a girl under three years old with a congenital heart defect. Both conserved end residues are part of each CDR3. The D gene is left open where the match is weak. Only some rows state a clone size, as once, few, many or a class for expanded clones.

CDR3 length: 13; V gene: TRBV7-6; J gene: TRBJ2-1; D gene: NA; clone size: once; CDR3 protein: CASSTGLPNEQFF; CDR3 DNA: TGTGCCAGCAGCACGGGTCTCCCCAATGAGCAGTTCTTC
CDR3 length: 16; V gene: TRBV7-2; J gene: TRBJ2-1; D gene: TRBD2; clone size: NA; CDR3 protein: CASSSTSGGTYNEQFF; CDR3 DNA: TGTGCCAGCAGCTCAACTAGCGGGGGGACCTACAATGAGCAGTTCTTC
CDR3 length: 16; V gene: TRBV6-1; J gene: TRBJ1-3; D gene: TRBD1; clone size: few; CDR3 protein: CASSDGQGADGNTIYF; CDR3 DNA: TGTGCCAGCAGTGATGGTCAGGGGGCAGATGGAAACACCATATATTTT
CDR3 length: 14; V gene: TRBV5-1; J gene: TRBJ2-7; D gene: TRBD1; clone size: once; CDR3 protein: CASSLVRGPYEQYF; CDR3 DNA: TGCGCCAGCAGCTTGGTCAGGGGGCCCTACGAGCAGTACTTC
CDR3 length: 18; V gene: TRBV7-8; J gene: TRBJ1-2; D gene: NA; clone size: NA; CDR3 protein: CASSPTWVETTTNYGYTF; CDR3 DNA: TGTGCCAGCAGCCCGACCTGGGTTGAGACAACGACTAACTATGGCTACACCTTC
CDR3 length: 14; V gene: TRBV19; J gene: TRBJ1-2; D gene: TRBD1; clone size: NA; CDR3 protein: CASSTRQGAYGYTF; CDR3 DNA: TGTGCCAGTAGTACCCGACAGGGGGCCTATGGCTACACCTTC
CDR3 length: 16; V gene: TRBV27; J gene: TRBJ2-7; D gene: NA; clone size: NA; CDR3 protein: CASSLNPNRDVDEQYF; CDR3 DNA: TGTGCCAGCAGTTTAAACCCCAACAGGGACGTGGACGAGCAGTACTTC
CDR3 length: 17; V gene: TRBV28; J gene: TRBJ1-2; D gene: NA; clone size: NA; CDR3 protein: CASSFPLWAGVNYGYTF; CDR3 DNA: TGTGCCAGCAGTTTCCCTTTGTGGGCAGGGGTTAACTATGGCTACACCTTC
CDR3 length: 11; V gene: TRBV7-8; J gene: TRBJ1-2; D gene: NA; clone size: once; CDR3 protein: CASRASGGYTF; CDR3 DNA: TGTGCCAGCAGGGCCTCAGGGGGCTACACCTTC
CDR3 length: 15; V gene: TRBV7-2; J gene: TRBJ1-2; D gene: TRBD1; clone size: NA; CDR3 protein: CASSLGRQGRSGYTF; CDR3 DNA: TGTGCCAGCAGCTTGGGACGACAGGGGAGGAGTGGCTACACCTTC
CDR3 length: 16; V gene: TRBV4-1; J gene: TRBJ1-3; D gene: TRBD1; clone size: NA; CDR3 protein: CASSQKAGTGGNTIYF; CDR3 DNA: TGCGCCAGCAGCCAAAAAGCCGGGACAGGGGGAAACACCATATATTTT
CDR3 length: 16; V gene: TRBV5-1; J gene: TRBJ2-1; D gene: TRBD1; clone size: NA; CDR3 protein: CASSFPDRGRNNEQFF; CDR3 DNA: TGCGCCAGCAGCTTCCCAGACAGGGGTCGAAACAATGAGCAGTTCTTC
CDR3 length: 14; V gene: TRBV6-6; J gene: TRBJ2-7; D gene: NA; clone size: NA; CDR3 protein: CASSYLDTTYEQYF; CDR3 DNA: TGTGCCAGCAGTTACCTCGACACCACCTACGAGCAGTACTTC
CDR3 length: 15; V gene: TRBV5-1; J gene: TRBJ2-7; D gene: NA; clone size: NA; CDR3 protein: CASSPKIPPPDEQYF; CDR3 DNA: TGCGCCAGCAGCCCTAAAATACCCCCTCCGGACGAGCAGTACTTC
CDR3 length: 12; V gene: TRBV29-1; J gene: TRBJ1-1; D gene: NA; clone size: NA; CDR3 protein: CSVEQRGNEAFF; CDR3 DNA: TGCAGCGTTGAACAACGAGGTAATGAAGCTTTCTTT
CDR3 length: 12; V gene: TRBV5-1; J gene: TRBJ1-2; D gene: NA; clone size: NA; CDR3 protein: CASSLAREGYTF; CDR3 DNA: TGCGCCAGCAGCTTGGCGAGGGAAGGCTACACCTTC
CDR3 length: 10; V gene: TRBV20-1; J gene: TRBJ1-1; D gene: NA; clone size: NA; CDR3 protein: CSAYEFDIRF; CDR3 DNA: TGCAGTGCTTACGAGTTCGACATCAGATTT
CDR3 length: 14; V gene: TRBV14; J gene: TRBJ1-6; D gene: NA; clone size: once; CDR3 protein: CASSPQDLNSPLHF; CDR3 DNA: TGTGCCAGCAGCCCCCAGGATCTGAATTCACCCCTCCACTTT
CDR3 length: 13; V gene: TRBV12-1; J gene: TRBJ2-7; D gene: NA; clone size: NA; CDR3 protein: CASSIDRVYEQYF; CDR3 DNA: TGTGCCAGCAGCATCGACAGGGTCTACGAGCAGTACTTC
CDR3 length: 14; V gene: TRBV4-1; J gene: TRBJ1-2; D gene: NA; clone size: NA; CDR3 protein: CASSQADRLYGYTF; CDR3 DNA: TGCGCCAGCAGCCAAGCGGACAGACTCTATGGCTACACCTTC
CDR3 length: 15; V gene: TRBV5-1; J gene: TRBJ1-3; D gene: TRBD1; clone size: few; CDR3 protein: CASSFRDRGLDTIYF; CDR3 DNA: TGCGCCAGCAGCTTCCGGGACAGGGGTTTAGACACCATATATTTT
CDR3 length: 18; V gene: TRBV7-2; J gene: TRBJ1-1; D gene: NA; clone size: NA; CDR3 protein: CASSLPPTYQGMNTEAFF; CDR3 DNA: TGTGCCAGCAGCTTACCCCCCACCTACCAGGGCATGAACACTGAAGCTTTCTTT
CDR3 length: 15; V gene: TRBV5-1; J gene: TRBJ2-2; D gene: NA; clone size: few; CDR3 protein: CAITTDDGATGELFF; CDR3 DNA: TGCGCCATCACGACCGATGATGGGGCCACCGGGGAGCTGTTTTTT
CDR3 length: 20; V gene: TRBV4-1; J gene: TRBJ2-7; D gene: TRBD2; clone size: NA; CDR3 protein: CASSQVRGSPGLAGVDEQYF; CDR3 DNA: TGCGCCAGCAGCCAAGTCCGGGGATCACCGGGACTAGCGGGGGTGGACGAGCAGTACTTC
CDR3 length: 18; V gene: TRBV7-9; J gene: TRBJ1-5; D gene: NA; clone size: NA; CDR3 protein: CASKNCPNARSFNQPQHF; CDR3 DNA: TGTGCCTCCAAAAACTGCCCCAACGCTCGATCTTTTAATCAGCCCCAGCATTTT
CDR3 length: 11; V gene: TRBV27; J gene: TRBJ2-7; D gene: NA; clone size: NA; CDR3 protein: CASRQGDEQYF; CDR3 DNA: TGTGCCAGCAGACAGGGAGACGAGCAGTACTTC
CDR3 length: 18; V gene: TRBV5-8; J gene: TRBJ1-4; D gene: TRBD1; clone size: few; CDR3 protein: CASSFNGQGRTLNEKLFF; CDR3 DNA: TGTGCCAGCAGCTTTAATGGACAGGGGCGGACCCTTAATGAAAAACTGTTTTTT